This T cell receptor (beta chain) was identified in a study of T cell responses to AZD1222 COVID-19 vaccine. The study's findings and limits: Spike-specific TCR breadth and depth were elevated following two AZD1222 doses.

Points on this clone: The antigen is undetermined.

TCRdb keeps only in-frame clones here, not all; method: immunoSEQ multiplex PCR. The data show nearly 110,000 clones, more than 70% seen once. V trimming: 5 bases; J trimming: 7 bases; junction bases outside the gene matches: 18. In germline, CDR1 is SGHTA, CDR2 FQGTGA. The CDR3 has 19 residues. The sample in question was peripheral blood, obtained on day 0 of AZD1222 vaccination. The clonotype comes from an adult in good health. V gene TRBV7-3 combines with J gene TRBJ2-2; TRBD2 matches at 11 bases. The CDR3, as DNA: TGTGCCAGCAGCCCATCCCGGATAGCGGGAGGGCCGTATGGCGGGGAGCTGTTTTTT. Translating gives CASSPSRIAGGPYGGELFF.